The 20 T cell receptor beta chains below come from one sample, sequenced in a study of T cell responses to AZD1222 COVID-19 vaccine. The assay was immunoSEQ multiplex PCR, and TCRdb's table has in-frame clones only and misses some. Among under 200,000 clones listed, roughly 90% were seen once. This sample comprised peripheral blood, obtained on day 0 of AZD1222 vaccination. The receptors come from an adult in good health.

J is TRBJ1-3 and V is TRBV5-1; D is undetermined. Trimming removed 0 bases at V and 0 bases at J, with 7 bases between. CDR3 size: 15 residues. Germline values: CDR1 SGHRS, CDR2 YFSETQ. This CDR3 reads CASSLVGNSGNTIYF. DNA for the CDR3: TGCGCCAGCAGCTTGGTCGGGAACTCTGGAAACACCATATATTTT.

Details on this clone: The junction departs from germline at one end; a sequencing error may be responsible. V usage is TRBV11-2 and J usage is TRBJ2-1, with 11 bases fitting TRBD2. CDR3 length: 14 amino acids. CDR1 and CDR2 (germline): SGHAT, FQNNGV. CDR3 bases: TGTGCCAGCACCTTAGCGGGAGGGGTTGGTGAGCAGTTCTTC. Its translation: CASTLAGGVGEQFF.

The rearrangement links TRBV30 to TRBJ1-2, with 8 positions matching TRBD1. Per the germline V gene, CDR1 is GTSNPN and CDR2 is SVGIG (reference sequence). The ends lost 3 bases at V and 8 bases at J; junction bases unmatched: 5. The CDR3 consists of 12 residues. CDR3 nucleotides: TGTGCCTGGAGCGACAGGGGTTGGGGCTACACCTTC. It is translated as CAWSDRGWGYTF.

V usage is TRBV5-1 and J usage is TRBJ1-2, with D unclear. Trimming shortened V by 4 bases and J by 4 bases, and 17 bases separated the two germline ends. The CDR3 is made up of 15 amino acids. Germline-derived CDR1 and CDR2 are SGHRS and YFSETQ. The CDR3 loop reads CASSVGLATSYGYTF. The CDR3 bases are TGCGCCAGCAGCGTGGGATTGGCGACATCCTATGGCTACACCTTC.

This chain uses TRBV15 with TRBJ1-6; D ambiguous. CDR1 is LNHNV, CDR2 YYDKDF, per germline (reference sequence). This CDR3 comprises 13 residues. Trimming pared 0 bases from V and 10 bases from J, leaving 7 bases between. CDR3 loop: CATSRDPLSPLHF. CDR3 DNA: TGTGCCACCAGCAGAGACCCTTTGTCACCCCTCCACTTT.

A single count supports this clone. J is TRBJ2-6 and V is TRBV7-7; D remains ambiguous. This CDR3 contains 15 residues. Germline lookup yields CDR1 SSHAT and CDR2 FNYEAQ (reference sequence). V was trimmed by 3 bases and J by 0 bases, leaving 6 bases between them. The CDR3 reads CASSLGHSGANVLTF. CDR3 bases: TGTGCCAGCAGCTTGGGCCACTCTGGGGCCAACGTCCTGACTTTC.

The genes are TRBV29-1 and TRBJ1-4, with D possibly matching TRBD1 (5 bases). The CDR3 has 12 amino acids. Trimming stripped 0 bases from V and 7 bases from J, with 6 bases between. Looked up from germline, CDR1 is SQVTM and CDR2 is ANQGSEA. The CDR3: CSVEEGTEKLFF. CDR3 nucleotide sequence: TGCAGCGTTGAAGAGGGGACTGAAAAACTGTTTTTT.

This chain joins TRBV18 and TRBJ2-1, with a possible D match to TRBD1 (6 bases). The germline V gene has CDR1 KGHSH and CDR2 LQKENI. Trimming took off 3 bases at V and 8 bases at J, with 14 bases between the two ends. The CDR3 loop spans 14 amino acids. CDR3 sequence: CASSPQGLDHEQFF. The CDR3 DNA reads TGTGCCAGCTCACCTCAGGGGCTCGATCATGAGCAGTTCTTC.

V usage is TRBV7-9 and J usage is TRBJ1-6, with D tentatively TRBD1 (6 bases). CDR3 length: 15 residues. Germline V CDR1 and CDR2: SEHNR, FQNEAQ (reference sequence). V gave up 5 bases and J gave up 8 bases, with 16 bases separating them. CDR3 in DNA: TGTGCCAGCAGCGTTGGGCAGGGGTATTATTCACCCCTCCACTTT. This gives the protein CASSVGQGYYSPLHF.

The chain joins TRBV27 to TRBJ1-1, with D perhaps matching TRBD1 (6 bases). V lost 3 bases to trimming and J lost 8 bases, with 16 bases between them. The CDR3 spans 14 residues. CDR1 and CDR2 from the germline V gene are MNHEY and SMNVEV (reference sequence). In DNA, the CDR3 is TGTGCCAGCAGTTTTACAGGGCGTGGGGCAGAAGCTTTCTTT. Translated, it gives CASSFTGRGAEAFF.

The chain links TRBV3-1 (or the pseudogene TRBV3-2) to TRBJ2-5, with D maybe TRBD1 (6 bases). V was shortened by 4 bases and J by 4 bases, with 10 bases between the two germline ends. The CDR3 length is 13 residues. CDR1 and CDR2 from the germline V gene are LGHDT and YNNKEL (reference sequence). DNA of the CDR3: TGTGCCAGCAGCCCTACAGGGACAGAGACCCAGTACTTC. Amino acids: CASSPTGTETQYF.

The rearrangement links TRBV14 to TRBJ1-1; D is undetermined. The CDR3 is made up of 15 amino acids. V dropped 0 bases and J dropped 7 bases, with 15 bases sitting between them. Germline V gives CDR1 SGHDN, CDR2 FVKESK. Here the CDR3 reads CASSQEYRPRVEAFF. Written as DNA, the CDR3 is TGTGCCAGCAGCCAAGAATATAGACCGCGCGTTGAAGCTTTCTTT.

CDR3 region: CASGGQNTGELFF. The CDR3 DNA reads TGTGCCAGTGGGGGGCAGAACACCGGGGAGCTGTTTTTT. The chain uses TRBV19 and TRBJ2-2; D tentatively fits TRBD1 or TRBD2 (6 bases each). Looked up from germline, CDR1 is LNHDA and CDR2 is SQIVND (reference sequence). Deletions cut 8 bases from V and 1 base from J, with 8 bases between. The CDR3 has 13 amino acids.

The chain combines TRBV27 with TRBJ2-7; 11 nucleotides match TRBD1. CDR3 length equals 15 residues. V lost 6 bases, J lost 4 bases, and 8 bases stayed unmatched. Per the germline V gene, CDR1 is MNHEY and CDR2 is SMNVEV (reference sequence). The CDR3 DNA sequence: TGTGCCAGCAGGGGGACAGGGGGAATCGCTTACGAGCAGTACTTC. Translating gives CASRGTGGIAYEQYF.

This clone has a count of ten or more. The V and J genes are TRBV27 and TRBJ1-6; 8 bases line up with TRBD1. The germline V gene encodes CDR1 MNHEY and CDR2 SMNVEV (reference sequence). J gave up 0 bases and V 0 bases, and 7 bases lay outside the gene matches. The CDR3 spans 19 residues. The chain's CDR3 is CASSLSGGQAYSYNSPLHF. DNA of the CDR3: TGTGCCAGCAGTTTATCGGGGGGACAGGCCTACTCCTATAATTCACCCCTCCACTTT.

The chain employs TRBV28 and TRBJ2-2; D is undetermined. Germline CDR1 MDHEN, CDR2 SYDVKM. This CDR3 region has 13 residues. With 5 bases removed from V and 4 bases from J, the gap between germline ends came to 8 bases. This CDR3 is CASSVTTTGELFF. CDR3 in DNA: TGTGCCAGCAGTGTGACCACCACCGGGGAGCTGTTTTTT.

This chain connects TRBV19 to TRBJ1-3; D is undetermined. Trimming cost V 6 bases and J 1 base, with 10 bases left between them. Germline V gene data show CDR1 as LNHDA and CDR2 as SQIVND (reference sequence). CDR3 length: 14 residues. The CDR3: CASRLQASGNTIYF. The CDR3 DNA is TGTGCCAGTAGGCTACAAGCGTCTGGAAACACCATATATTTT.

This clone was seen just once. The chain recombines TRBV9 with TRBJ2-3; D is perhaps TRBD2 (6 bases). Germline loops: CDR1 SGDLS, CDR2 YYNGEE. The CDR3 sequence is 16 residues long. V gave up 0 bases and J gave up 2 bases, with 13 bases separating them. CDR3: CASSVGLAEFTDTQYF. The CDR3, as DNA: TGTGCCAGCAGCGTAGGTTTAGCGGAGTTCACAGATACGCAGTATTTT.

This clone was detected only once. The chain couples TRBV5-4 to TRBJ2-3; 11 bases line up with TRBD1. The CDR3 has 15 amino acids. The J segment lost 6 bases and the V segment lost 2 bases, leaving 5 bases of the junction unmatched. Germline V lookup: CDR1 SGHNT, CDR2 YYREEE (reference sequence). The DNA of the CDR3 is TGTGCCAGCAGCTTTATGGGACAGGGGGATGATACGCAGTATTTT. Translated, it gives CASSFMGQGDDTQYF.

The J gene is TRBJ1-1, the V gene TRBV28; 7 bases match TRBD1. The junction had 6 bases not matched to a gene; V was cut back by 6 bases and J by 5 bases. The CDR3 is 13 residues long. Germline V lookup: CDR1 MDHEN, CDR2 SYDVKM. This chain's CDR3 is CASRETGETEAFF. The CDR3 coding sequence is TGTGCCAGCAGGGAAACAGGGGAAACTGAAGCTTTCTTT.